Below are 17 T cell receptor beta chains sequenced from a single sample in a study of T cells after posttransplantation cyclophosphamide. Produced via immunoSEQ multiplex PCR; TCRdb's table is partial and in-frame only. This table holds over 3,000 clones, approximately 69% found once. Cyclophosphamide on days +3 and +4 followed busulfan-fludarabine conditioning and a marrow graft. Sequenced material: CD8+ T cells sorted from PBMCs, taken 950 to 1,200 days after allogeneic stem cell transplant with posttransplant cyclophosphamide. The receptors stem from a female patient aged 35 to 55 who received an allogeneic stem cell transplant from a related donor, was CMV-positive, and had no GVHD. Some T cells may be transferred from the graft donor.

The CDR3 nucleotides read TGTGCCAGCAGGGACAGACGAACATACGAGCAGTACTTC. This encodes CASRDRRTYEQYF. The rearrangement uses TRBV2 and TRBJ2-7, with D tentatively TRBD1 (6 bases). The CDR3 consists of 13 residues. Per the germline V gene, CDR1 is SNHLY and CDR2 is FYNNEI. V lost 6 bases and J 4 bases, leaving 13 bases between the germline ends.

This clone turned up a few times. Other nucleotide sequences from this sample produce the same CDR3. The CDR3 loop reads CAIFFKQGTAYEQYF. The CDR3 region has the DNA TGTGCCATTTTTTTCAAGCAGGGGACGGCCTACGAGCAGTACTTC. The rearrangement joins TRBV9 to TRBJ2-7; tentatively, D is TRBD1 (6 bases). V lost 9 bases, J lost 2 bases, and 21 bases lay in between. Per germline, CDR1 SGDLS and CDR2 YYNGEE. This CDR3 contains 15 residues.

This clone turned up a few times. The same CDR3 also results from other DNA sequences found in this sample. The rearrangement joins TRBV9 to TRBJ2-7; maybe TRBD1 (6 bases). This CDR3 contains 15 residues. V was pared by 5 bases and J by 2 bases, with 17 bases between. CDR1 is SGDLS and CDR2 is YYNGEE in the germline V gene. The DNA for the CDR3 is TGTGCCAGCAGTTTCAGGCAGGGGACGGCCTACGAGCAGTACTTC. It specifies CASSFRQGTAYEQYF.

A word on this clone: Different DNA sequences within this sample yield the same CDR3. This chain connects TRBV9 to TRBJ2-7; 9 nucleotides align to TRBD1. V gave up 10 bases and J gave up 4 bases; unmatched junction bases: 15. Germline CDR1 and CDR2: SGDLS and YYNGEE. The CDR3 is made up of 15 amino acids. CDR3 DNA sequence: TGTGCCTGTTTTTTCGGACAGGGGACGGCATACGAGCAGTACTTC. It yields the protein CACFFGQGTAYEQYF.

This chain joins TRBV4-1 and TRBJ2-7; 7 positions match TRBD2. V lost 1 base to trimming and J lost 4 bases; unmatched junction nucleotides: 10. The CDR3 spans 16 residues. Germline CDR1 and CDR2: MGHRA and YSYEKL. The CDR3 loop reads CASSQVVSGPEYEQYF. The CDR3 DNA reads TGCGCCAGCAGCCAAGTTGTTAGCGGGCCTGAATACGAGCAGTACTTC.

This chain links TRBV2 with TRBJ2-7; TRBD1 matches 11 bases. The CDR3 sequence is 14 residues long. The germline gives CDR1 SNHLY, CDR2 FYNNEI. The ends lost 3 bases at V and 6 bases at J; junction bases unmatched: 4. The CDR3 DNA reads TGTGCCAGCAGTGACGGGGACAGGGGGAGCGAGCAGTACTTC. Translation gives CASSDGDRGSEQYF.

The chain couples TRBV27 to TRBJ2-7; 8 bases are shared with TRBD1. The CDR3 sequence is 13 residues long. With V trimmed by 6 bases and J by 2 bases, 3 bases remained unmatched. Germline CDR1 MNHEY, CDR2 SMNVEV (reference sequence). CDR3: CASSVGQAYEQYF. The CDR3 DNA reads as TGTGCCAGCAGCGTGGGACAGGCCTACGAGCAGTACTTC.

This rearrangement joins TRBV27 to TRBJ1-1; D might be TRBD1 (5 bases). From germline, CDR1 is MNHEY and CDR2 SMNVEV (reference sequence). Trimming cost V 1 base and J 4 bases, with 13 bases left between them. There are 15 residues in the CDR3. For the CDR3, the DNA is TGTGCCAGCAGTTTATTGGCAGGGCTGGGCACTGAAGCTTTCTTT. Translated, it gives CASSLLAGLGTEAFF.

The chain combines TRBV19 with TRBJ2-1, with 8 positions matching TRBD2. V lost 7 bases, J lost 4 bases, and 12 bases stayed unmatched. This CDR3 region has 16 residues. The germline CDR1 and CDR2 sequences are LNHDA and SQIVND (reference sequence). The CDR3 DNA is TGTGCCAGTACACCGGGACTAGAAAAACCGTACAATGAGCAGTTCTTC. Translated: CASTPGLEKPYNEQFF.

Judged by abundance, this clone is large. V is TRBV27 and J is TRBJ2-1; 8 positions agree with TRBD1. This CDR3 contains 17 residues. J was trimmed by 2 bases and V by 5 bases; bases with no gene match: 11. From germline, CDR1 is MNHEY and CDR2 SMNVEV (reference sequence). CDR3 loop: CASSRTGSALAYNEQFF. CDR3 nucleotides: TGTGCCAGCAGTCGGACAGGGAGTGCCTTAGCCTACAATGAGCAGTTCTTC.

This clone was counted between two and nine times. The rearrangement joins TRBV7-8 to TRBJ1-1; D possibly corresponds to TRBD1 (5 bases). CDR3 length: 15 amino acids. Germline V lookup: CDR1 SGHVS, CDR2 FQNEAQ. Trimming left V 0 bases short and J 4 bases short, with 12 bases between. The CDR3 reads CASSLAQGVATEAFF. CDR3 DNA sequence: TGTGCCAGCAGCTTAGCTCAAGGGGTGGCCACTGAAGCTTTCTTT.

The genes are TRBV28 and TRBJ2-7; no reliable D call. Per the germline V gene, CDR1 is MDHEN and CDR2 is SYDVKM. The CDR3 runs 13 residues. V was shortened by 3 bases and J by 3 bases, with 9 bases between the two germline ends. CDR3 sequence reads: CASSFTNNYEQYF. CDR3 nucleotides: TGTGCCAGCAGTTTTACAAACAACTACGAGCAGTACTTC.

The genes are TRBV29-1 and TRBJ2-2, with 16 nucleotides matching TRBD2. V shed 3 bases and J 5 bases; nucleotides not matched to a gene: 9. CDR1 is SQVTM, CDR2 ANQGSEA, per germline. CDR3 length: 18 residues. The CDR3 loop reads CSVDRPGLAGGVTGELFF. In DNA form, the CDR3 reads TGCAGCGTTGACAGACCGGGACTAGCGGGGGGGGTGACCGGGGAGCTGTTTTTT.

This clone ranks as medium-sized. Here the CDR3 reads CASSQNRDSDVSEQYF. The CDR3, as DNA: TGCGCCAGCAGCCAAAACCGGGACAGCGACGTCTCCGAGCAGTACTTC. This chain connects TRBV4-1 to TRBJ2-7, with TRBD1 matching over 7 bases. CDR3 size: 16 residues. V gave up 2 bases and J gave up 6 bases; unmatched junction bases: 13. Per germline, CDR1 MGHRA and CDR2 YSYEKL.

This sequence joins TRBV11-3 and TRBJ2-1; 9 bases agree with TRBD2. Germline CDR1 SGHNT, CDR2 YENEEA. Trimming removed 4 bases from V and 4 bases from J; junction bases left unmatched: 5. This CDR3 comprises 15 residues. Written as DNA, the CDR3 is TGTGCCAGCAGCTCACGACTAGCGGTATACAATGAGCAGTTCTTC. Translated, it gives CASSSRLAVYNEQFF.

The V call is TRBV12-5, the J call TRBJ2-1, with 7 nucleotides matching TRBD2. Germline lookup yields CDR1 LGHNT and CDR2 FRNRAP. The trim removed 6 bases at V and 6 bases at J, leaving 5 bases unmatched. The CDR3 contains 13 residues. The CDR3: CASGYGTTNEQFF. Written as DNA, the CDR3 is TGTGCTAGTGGCTACGGGACTACCAATGAGCAGTTCTTC.

The CDR3 bases are TGTGCCAGCAGCTTGTCGGGGAATGAGCAGTTCTTC. Amino acids: CASSLSGNEQFF. V gene TRBV5-4 combines with J gene TRBJ2-1; D may be TRBD2 (5 bases). In germline, CDR1 is SGHNT, CDR2 YYREEE (reference sequence). V lost 1 base and J lost 7, with 6 bases in between. CDR3 length equals 12 residues.